This TCR beta chain was recorded in a study of post-analysis software for immune sequencing data. Whole-study findings and limits: In patients, a few TRBV segments were more frequent than in controls, with TRBV5-6, TRBV5-1 and TRBV20-1 among them.

About this clonotype itself: Its cognate antigen is unknown.

The V gene's germline CDR1 is KGHSH and CDR2 LQKENI. Trimming stripped 0 bases from V and 1 base from J, with 12 bases between. This CDR3 has 16 amino acids. Unique-molecular-identifier-tagged TCR beta cDNA libraries were used. TCRdb ran MiXCR on the PCR reads and lists one entry per CDR3 protein. The profile shows about 540,000 distinct CDR3 sequences, roughly 34% of them singletons. Sequencing was carried out using blood. This sequence originates from a girl under 18 with multiple sclerosis. The V call is TRBV18, the J call TRBJ2-5; D is possibly TRBD1 or TRBD2 (5 bases each). CDR3 in DNA: TGTGCCAGCTCACCACCGACGGGACGCCTCCAAGAGACCCAGTACTTC. It yields the protein CASSPPTGRLQETQYF.